This T cell receptor beta chain is from a study of control samples from healthy donors and cancer patients. Between the trimmed V and J ends, which lost 2 bases and 4 bases, there was a span of 15 bases. The germline V gene has CDR1 MGHRA and CDR2 YSYEKL. The CDR3 sequence is 15 residues long. Repertoires were generated with immunoSEQ multiplex PCR, while TCRdb's copy carries only in-frame clones and drops some. Among approximately 120,000 clones, about nine tenths were seen once, and the ten largest hold approximately 4%. This sequence originates from a human donor in good health. The donor label of this sample is uncertain. The sequencing input was blood. This chain joins TRBV4-1 and TRBJ2-7; possibly TRBD2 for D (6 bases). Written as DNA, the CDR3 is TGCGCCAGCAGCCAAAATCTAGCGCTACATTACGAGCAGTACTTC. Translated: CASSQNLALHYEQYF.